Listed below are T cell receptor beta chains from one sample, sequenced in a study of OX40 agonist ivuxolimab in advanced cancers. Here immunoSEQ multiplex PCR was the method, and the copy in TCRdb shows in-frame clones only, minus some. The sample carries about 53,000 clones, 70% to 90% recorded once. The sequencing used CD4+ or CD8+ T cells sorted from blood, collected in a trial of the OX40 agonist ivuxolimab. These receptors originate from an adult with an advanced solid tumor such as melanoma, head and neck, liver or kidney cancer. The CDR3 runs from the conserved cysteine through the conserved F or W. Fields, in order: J gene, D gene, clone size, V gene, CDR3 protein, CDR3 DNA. D genes are given only for firm matches. Size values are once, few and many counts, or a class for expanded clones, and some rows have none.

J: TRBJ1-5
D: .
size: once
V: TRBV29-1
CDR3: CSVLAQGGQPQHF
DNA: TGCAGCGTTCTCGCGCAGGGTGGTCAGCCCCAGCATTTT

J: TRBJ2-7
D: .
size: .
V: TRBV18
CDR3: CASSEGGISYEQYF
DNA: TGTGCCAGCAGTGAGGGAGGAATATCGTACGAGCAGTACTTC

J: TRBJ1-2
D: .
size: few
V: TRBV10-3
CDR3: CAISERGNGYTF
DNA: TGTGCCATCAGTGAGCGAGGCAATGGCTACACCTTC

J: TRBJ2-7
D: TRBD1
size: .
V: TRBV5-1
CDR3: CASSQRDRGDEQYF
DNA: TGCGCCAGCAGCCAACGGGACAGGGGGGACGAGCAGTACTTC

J: TRBJ2-1
D: .
size: .
V: TRBV7-2
CDR3: CASSLAREQFF
DNA: TGTGCCAGCAGCTTAGCGCGGGAGCAGTTCTTC

J: TRBJ2-3
D: TRBD2
size: .
V: TRBV5-1
CDR3: CASSTGAGARTDTQYF
DNA: TGCGCCAGCAGCACCGGAGCGGGGGCGCGCACAGATACGCAGTATTTT

J: TRBJ1-5
D: .
size: .
V: TRBV25-1
CDR3: CASSEGQGGGNQPQHF
DNA: TGTGCCAGCAGTGAAGGCCAAGGCGGGGGAAATCAGCCCCAGCATTTT

J: TRBJ1-2
D: TRBD1
size: .
V: TRBV19
CDR3: CASSIHLTGTGTNYGYTF
DNA: TGTGCCAGTAGCATTCACCTGACCGGGACAGGAACAAACTATGGCTACACCTTC

J: TRBJ2-1
D: .
size: .
V: TRBV6-1
CDR3: CASSSGGTERHQFF
DNA: TGTGCCAGCAGCTCCGGGGGGACAGAGCGTCATCAGTTCTTC

J: TRBJ2-5
D: .
size: .
V: TRBV6-1
CDR3: CASSEAVGRVQETQYF
DNA: TGTGCCAGCAGTGAAGCTGTGGGACGGGTACAAGAGACCCAGTACTTC

J: TRBJ1-1
D: .
size: .
V: TRBV6-6
CDR3: CASSYQRVAFF
DNA: TGTGCCAGCAGTTATCAAAGAGTTGCTTTCTTT

J: TRBJ2-1
D: .
size: .
V: TRBV11-3
CDR3: CASSLDSGRLVGEQFF
DNA: TGTGCCAGCAGCTTAGATTCGGGGCGTTTGGTTGGTGAGCAGTTCTTC

J: TRBJ1-1
D: .
size: .
V: TRBV30
CDR3: CAWARGGHAFF
DNA: TGTGCCTGGGCCCGGGGGGGCCACGCTTTCTTT

J: TRBJ1-5
D: .
size: few
V: TRBV30
CDR3: CAWSQVPDQPQHF
DNA: TGTGCCTGGAGTCAGGTCCCCGATCAGCCCCAGCATTTT

J: TRBJ2-1
D: TRBD1
size: .
V: TRBV6-1
CDR3: CASSLGQGAGNEQFF
DNA: TGTGCCAGCAGCCTAGGACAGGGGGCGGGTAATGAGCAGTTCTTC

J: TRBJ1-3
D: .
size: few
V: TRBV7-8
CDR3: CASSPQTASSGNTIYF
DNA: TGTGCCAGCAGCCCACAGACCGCGAGCTCTGGAAACACCATATATTTT

J: TRBJ2-7
D: TRBD2
size: .
V: TRBV27
CDR3: CASSLVASGIYEQYF
DNA: TGTGCCAGCAGTTTAGTGGCTAGCGGGATCTACGAGCAGTACTTC

J: TRBJ1-6
D: .
size: .
V: TRBV4-1
CDR3: CASSQGPGPLHF
DNA: TGCGCCAGCAGCCAAGGGCCGGGGCCCCTCCACTTT

J: TRBJ1-1
D: .
size: .
V: TRBV6-5
CDR3: CASSYSRGQPAEAFF
DNA: TGTGCCAGCAGTTACTCCCGGGGCCAACCCGCTGAAGCTTTCTTT

J: TRBJ2-7
D: .
size: .
V: TRBV2
CDR3: CASSETWARYEQYF
DNA: TGTGCCAGCAGTGAAACGTGGGCTCGCTACGAGCAGTACTTC

J: TRBJ1-2
D: .
size: .
V: TRBV10-1
CDR3: CASSEKVRGGSNYGYTF
DNA: TGCGCCAGCAGTGAAAAGGTACGGGGGGGAAGCAACTATGGCTACACCTTC

J: TRBJ1-4
D: .
size: .
V: TRBV29-1
CDR3: CSVEDLGGGEKLFF
DNA: TGCAGCGTTGAAGATTTGGGAGGCGGGGAAAAACTGTTTTTT

J: TRBJ1-1
D: TRBD1
size: .
V: TRBV4-1
CDR3: CASSQGDSRAMYTEAFF
DNA: TGCGCCAGCAGCCAGGGGGACAGCCGGGCAATGTACACTGAAGCTTTCTTT

J: TRBJ2-7
D: TRBD1
size: .
V: TRBV5-4
CDR3: CASSVRTGGTYEQYF
DNA: TGTGCCAGCAGCGTAAGGACAGGGGGAACCTACGAGCAGTACTTC

J: TRBJ1-1
D: TRBD1
size: .
V: TRBV27
CDR3: CASNPQGLGTEAFF
DNA: TGTGCCAGTAACCCACAGGGGCTTGGCACTGAAGCTTTCTTT

J: TRBJ2-3
D: .
size: .
V: TRBV9
CDR3: CASSVSSTDTQYF
DNA: TGTGCCAGCAGCGTAAGCTCCACAGATACGCAGTATTTT

J: TRBJ2-3
D: .
size: .
V: TRBV19
CDR3: CASSQRWEATDTQYF
DNA: TGTGCCAGTAGTCAACGGTGGGAAGCCACAGATACGCAGTATTTT

J: TRBJ2-5
D: .
size: .
V: TRBV7-3
CDR3: CASSLTLRATQYF
DNA: TGTGCCAGCAGCTTAACTCTACGGGCGACCCAGTACTTC

J: TRBJ2-2
D: .
size: .
V: TRBV5-4
CDR3: CASSLGGIAGELFF
DNA: TGTGCCAGCAGCTTGGGAGGGATAGCCGGGGAGCTGTTTTTT

J: TRBJ1-2
D: .
size: .
V: TRBV30
CDR3: CAWSRGSGGYTF
DNA: TGTGCCTGGAGTCGGGGTTCTGGTGGCTACACCTTC

J: TRBJ2-5
D: TRBD1
size: .
V: TRBV5-1
CDR3: CASSPGTGEETQYF
DNA: TGCGCCAGCAGTCCCGGGACAGGGGAAGAGACCCAGTACTTC

J: TRBJ1-5
D: TRBD1
size: few
V: TRBV30
CDR3: CAWKGRQGSNQPQHF
DNA: TGTGCCTGGAAGGGGAGACAGGGCAGCAATCAGCCCCAGCATTTT

J: TRBJ2-7
D: TRBD1
size: few
V: TRBV11-1
CDR3: CASSLSQGPYEQYF
DNA: TGTGCCAGCAGCTTATCACAGGGGCCCTACGAGCAGTACTTC

J: TRBJ1-1
D: .
size: few
V: TRBV2
CDR3: CASSGQGQNTEAFF
DNA: TGTGCCAGCAGTGGGCAGGGTCAGAACACTGAAGCTTTCTTT

J: TRBJ2-7
D: .
size: .
V: TRBV4-1
CDR3: CASSQGGSSYEQYF
DNA: TGCGCCAGCAGCCAAGGGGGTTCATCCTACGAGCAGTACTTC

J: TRBJ2-2
D: .
size: .
V: TRBV6-1
CDR3: CASSPNIRNTGELFF
DNA: TGTGCCAGCAGTCCCAACATTAGGAACACCGGGGAGCTGTTTTTT

J: TRBJ2-1
D: .
size: .
V: TRBV11-2
CDR3: CASSLVGVYEQFF
DNA: TGTGCCAGCAGCTTAGTTGGGGTCTATGAGCAGTTCTTC

J: TRBJ2-5
D: .
size: .
V: TRBV7-2
CDR3: CASSLGGLTQETQYF
DNA: TGTGCCAGCAGCTTAGGTGGACTGACTCAAGAGACCCAGTACTTC

J: TRBJ2-2
D: TRBD2
size: once
V: TRBV7-8
CDR3: CASSFGTINTGELFF
DNA: TGTGCCAGCAGCTTCGGGACTATCAACACCGGGGAGCTGTTTTTT

J: TRBJ1-4
D: TRBD1
size: once
V: TRBV5-1
CDR3: CASSLGQGASYEKLFF
DNA: TGCGCCAGCAGCTTGGGGCAGGGGGCTTCCTATGAAAAACTGTTTTTT

J: TRBJ1-4
D: TRBD1
size: .
V: TRBV6-6
CDR3: CASSGDRAHNEKLFF
DNA: TGTGCCAGCAGTGGCGACAGGGCCCATAATGAAAAACTGTTTTTT

J: TRBJ1-5
D: .
size: .
V: TRBV19
CDR3: CASTVDGSNQPQHF
DNA: TGTGCCAGTACTGTCGACGGTAGCAATCAGCCCCAGCATTTT

J: TRBJ2-3
D: TRBD2
size: .
V: TRBV7-9
CDR3: CASSFQRLAVTDTQYF
DNA: TGTGCCAGCAGCTTTCAAAGGCTAGCGGTAACAGATACGCAGTATTTT

J: TRBJ2-7
D: TRBD2
size: .
V: TRBV2
CDR3: CASSPTSGGLLGYEQYF
DNA: TGTGCCAGCAGTCCCACTAGCGGGGGGTTACTCGGATACGAGCAGTACTTC

J: TRBJ2-5
D: .
size: .
V: TRBV5-1
CDR3: CASSLSETQYF
DNA: TGCGCCAGCAGCTTGAGTGAGACCCAGTACTTC

J: TRBJ1-5
D: .
size: .
V: TRBV19
CDR3: CASSMTGKQPQHF
DNA: TGTGCCAGTAGTATGACAGGAAAACAGCCCCAGCATTTT

J: TRBJ1-1
D: .
size: .
V: TRBV6-6
CDR3: CASSYLTGNTEAFF
DNA: TGTGCCAGCAGTTACTTGACAGGGAACACTGAAGCTTTCTTT

J: TRBJ1-2
D: TRBD1
size: .
V: TRBV6-6
CDR3: CASKTGESDYTF
DNA: TGTGCCAGCAAGACAGGGGAGTCTGACTACACCTTC

J: TRBJ1-1
D: .
size: .
V: TRBV2
CDR3: CASSEGQANTEAFF
DNA: TGTGCCAGCAGTGAAGGGCAGGCGAACACTGAAGCTTTCTTT

J: TRBJ1-1
D: .
size: .
V: TRBV6-5
CDR3: CASRPRRDTLAAFF
DNA: TGTGCCAGCAGGCCGCGCCGGGACACCCTTGCTGCTTTCTTT

J: TRBJ1-6
D: .
size: .
V: TRBV27
CDR3: CASSATGTGNSPLHF
DNA: TGTGCCAGCAGTGCCACAGGGACGGGTAATTCACCCCTCCACTTT